Presented here are 9 T cell receptor beta chains from one specimen sequenced in a study of technical replicates of blood from several donors. TCRdb keeps only in-frame clones here, not all; method: immunoSEQ multiplex PCR. Of about 100,000 clones in the sample, approximately 96% were seen once. Sequencing input: T cells isolated from PBMCs. The receptors stem from a human donor in good health.

This rearrangement joins TRBV27 to TRBJ2-5; TRBD2 agrees at 7 bases. CDR1 and CDR2 (germline): MNHEY, SMNVEV (reference sequence). J was trimmed by 4 bases and V by 2 bases; bases with no gene match: 4. This CDR3 is built from 14 residues. CDR3 loop: CASSLGGEGETQYF. The CDR3 nucleotides read TGTGCCAGCAGTTTAGGCGGGGAGGGAGAGACCCAGTACTTC.

The J gene is TRBJ2-1, the V gene TRBV7-3, with unresolved D. Germline V CDR1 and CDR2: SGHTA, FQGTGA. CDR3 length: 14 residues. V was trimmed by 2 bases and J by 2 bases, leaving 7 bases between them. The CDR3: CASSLGPPYNEQFF. The CDR3, as DNA: TGTGCCAGCAGCTTAGGGCCGCCCTACAATGAGCAGTTCTTC. The full variable domain, with the rest looked up from reference TRBV7-3 and TRBJ2-1, is GAGVSQTPSNKVTEKGKYVELRCDPISGHTALYWYRQSLGQGPEFLIYFQGTGAADDSGLPNDRFFAVRPEGSVSTLKIQRTERGDSAVYLCASSLGPPYNEQFFGPGTRLTVL.

The CDR3 DNA sequence: TGTGCCAGCAACGACCCAGGGAAAAGCTCCTACGAGCAGTACTTC. Its translation: CASNDPGKSSYEQYF. The chain recombines TRBV6-6 with TRBJ2-7, with a possible D match to TRBD1 (5 bases). The germline V gene encodes CDR1 MNHNY and CDR2 SVGAGI (reference sequence). The length of the CDR3 is 15 residues. V was shortened by 7 bases and J by 0 bases, with 16 bases between the two germline ends.

The chain carries TRBV9 and TRBJ2-3, with a tentative D call TRBD2 (7 bases). CDR1 and CDR2 (germline): SGDLS, YYNGEE. The V and J ends lost 0 bases and 8 bases respectively, with 10 bases between them. The CDR3 consists of 13 residues. The CDR3 nucleotides are TGTGCCAGCAGCGTAGAGGGAGGGGGTACGCAGTATTTT. Encoded protein: CASSVEGGGTQYF.

Worth noting for this clone: Sequence at one end of the junction differs from germline and may be a read error. The CDR3 loop reads CASSQDRQETQYF. Written as DNA, the CDR3 is TGTGCTAGCAGCCAGGACAGGCAAGAGACCCAGTACTTC. The chain uses TRBV7-7 and TRBJ2-5, with 7 bases identical to TRBD1. Per germline, CDR1 SSHAT and CDR2 FNYEAQ (reference sequence). The CDR3 consists of 13 residues.

The V call is TRBV4-3, the J call TRBJ2-1, with 9 bases aligning to TRBD1. Germline CDR1 reads LGHNA; CDR2 reads YSLEER. The V gene end was trimmed by 4 bases and the J gene end by 5 bases; junction bases not matched to a gene: 12. This CDR3 region has 17 residues. The CDR3 spells CASSLLPGQGTNNEQFF. CDR3 nucleotide sequence: TGCGCCAGCAGCCTCCTTCCGGGACAGGGAACTAACAATGAGCAGTTCTTC.

The chain combines TRBV19 with TRBJ1-5; 9 positions agree with TRBD1. The CDR3 extends over 15 amino acids. V lost 4 bases and J lost 5; bases outside the gene matches: 6. Looked up from germline, CDR1 is LNHDA and CDR2 is SQIVND (reference sequence). CDR3: CASSTEQGAYQPQHF. In nucleotides, the CDR3 is TGTGCCAGTAGTACCGAACAGGGGGCCTATCAGCCCCAGCATTTT.

The genes are TRBV4-2 and TRBJ2-1; no definite D call. V was clipped by 3 bases and J by 9 bases, with 9 bases between them. The CDR3 extends over 12 amino acids. Germline V gives CDR1 LGHNA, CDR2 YNFKEQ. CDR3 DNA: TGTGCCAGCAGCCAGGCCTCGATTGAGCAGTTCTTC. Protein: CASSQASIEQFF.

The chain combines TRBV7-9 with TRBJ2-2, with 7 positions matching TRBD1. The germline CDR1 and CDR2 sequences are SEHNR and FQNEAQ (reference sequence). Trimming at V came to 7 bases and at J to 7 bases, leaving 12 bases not matched to a gene. This CDR3 is 15 amino acids long. This CDR3 is CASTPRDSAVGELFF. The CDR3 DNA reads as TGTGCCAGCACCCCAAGGGACAGTGCGGTCGGGGAGCTGTTTTTT.